This passage covers 2 T cell receptor beta chains from one sample sequenced in a study of identical twins. TCRdb re-derived calls from the 5' RACE reads in MiXCR, one entry per CDR3 protein. The sample includes 200,000 to 300,000 distinct CDR3 sequences, approximately 6.8% of them seen just once. These sequences were also reported in another study, on yellow fever vaccine responses in identical twins.

The specimen sequenced was CD8+ T cells sorted from blood. The receptors here all came from a young woman in good health.

The chain uses TRBV4-1 and TRBJ1-1; 9 bases line up with TRBD1. The CDR3 has 16 amino acids. The V and J ends lost 0 bases and 4 bases, in that order; junction bases with no gene match: 6. Per the germline V gene, CDR1 is MGHRA and CDR2 is YSYEKL. The CDR3 sequence is CASSQDLGTGTTEAFF. The CDR3 region has the DNA TGCGCCAGCAGCCAAGATCTCGGGACAGGGACCACTGAAGCTTTCTTT.

In this sample, this clonotype turned up many times. The chain carries TRBV20-1 and TRBJ2-1; D is unresolved. V was shortened by 3 bases and J by 3 bases, with 12 bases between the two germline ends. CDR3 length: 14 amino acids. Germline CDR1 and CDR2: DFQATT and SNEGSKA (reference sequence). CDR3 amino acids: CSASNYRNYNEQFF. As DNA, the CDR3 is TGCAGTGCTAGTAACTACAGAAACTACAATGAGCAGTTCTTC.